This TCR beta chain was sequenced in a study of cytomegalovirus exposure and HLA in healthy donors. General study results and limits: Exclusion applied to some V segments, including TRBV6-2 and TRBV6-3, as they were indistinguishable. Several of the most significant clusters were apparently associated with common viral pathogens in a later analysis.

This CDR3 comprises 16 residues. Germline CDR1 SNHLY, CDR2 FYNNEI. The V and J ends lost 4 bases and 7 bases, in that order; junction bases with no gene match: 5. Each of the donors was a healthy bone marrow donor. 13 Jbeta primers and 60 Vbeta primers were used for the PCR. Clones were read by immunoSEQ multiplex PCR, and TCRdb kept only the in-frame ones, dropping some. There are some 250,000 clones in the sample; around 81% occur only once, and around 8% lies in the top ten. With respect to this clone: Its antigen is undetermined.

The rearrangement uses TRBV2 and TRBJ2-1, with TRBD2 identical over 15 bases. The specimen was PBMCs. This clonotype originated in a woman aged 55-69 years in good health and CMV-seropositive. CDR3 DNA sequence: TGTGCCAGCAGTGGGACTAGCGGGAGGGCCCTTAATGAGCAGTTCTTC. Translation: CASSGTSGRALNEQFF.